This passage covers 14 T cell receptor beta chains from one sample sequenced in a study of cytomegalovirus exposure and HLA in healthy donors. PCR was performed using 60 Vbeta and 13 Jbeta primers. The assay was immunoSEQ multiplex PCR, and TCRdb's table has in-frame clones only and misses some. The data contain roughly 170,000 clones, roughly four fifths of them singletons. The source material was PBMCs. These receptors were collected from a man aged 50-60 years in good health and CMV-seronegative.

This chain links TRBV7-8 with TRBJ2-1; D call uncertain. Germline values: CDR1 SGHVS, CDR2 FQNEAQ. There are 14 residues in the CDR3. Trimming removed 2 bases from V and 4 bases from J, with 9 bases in between. The CDR3 region has the DNA TGTGCCAGCAGCTTAACTATGGTTTACAATGAGCAGTTCTTC. As protein: CASSLTMVYNEQFF.

This clone was picked up a small number of times. J is TRBJ2-2 and V is TRBV4-2, with a tentative D call TRBD2 (5 bases). The CDR3 has 13 amino acids. Trimming shortened V by 6 bases and J by 4 bases, and 9 bases separated the two germline ends. The V gene's germline CDR1 is LGHNA and CDR2 YNFKEQ. CDR3 amino acids: CASRRESTGELFF. As DNA, the CDR3 is TGTGCCAGCAGGAGGGAGTCCACCGGGGAGCTGTTTTTT.

CDR3 coding DNA: TGTGCCAGTAGTCATCAGGGTTCAGATACGCAGTATTTT. Amino acid sequence: CASSHQGSDTQYF. The chain carries TRBV19 and TRBJ2-3, with D perhaps TRBD1 (5 bases). The CDR3 totals 13 residues. Trimming shortened V by 5 bases and J by 4 bases, and 10 bases separated the two germline ends. Germline lookup yields CDR1 LNHDA and CDR2 SQIVND (reference sequence). Supplemented by reference TRBV19 and TRBJ2-3, the full variable domain reads DGGITQSPKYLFRKEGQNVTLSCEQNLNHDAMYWYRQDPGQGLRLIYYSQIVNDFQKGDIAEGYSVSREKKESFPLTVTSAQKNPTAFYLCASSHQGSDTQYFGPGTRLTVL.

V usage is TRBV5-1 and J usage is TRBJ1-3; D unclear. V was clipped by 4 bases and J by 1 base, with 12 bases between them. The CDR3 consists of 15 residues. Germline V gene data show CDR1 as SGHRS and CDR2 as YFSETQ. CDR3 nucleotide sequence: TGCGCCAGCAGCCCCTCAGGAGGGTCTGGAAACACCATATATTTT. Amino acid sequence: CASSPSGGSGNTIYF.

CDR3 protein: CATRQLDTQYF. The CDR3 region has the DNA TGTGCCACGCGACAGTTGGACACGCAGTATTTT. The chain employs TRBV6-5 and TRBJ2-3; perhaps TRBD1 as D (5 bases). Germline CDR1 MNHEY, CDR2 SVGAGI. Trimming took off 10 bases at V and 9 bases at J, with 14 bases between the two ends. This CDR3 spans 11 amino acids.

V is TRBV28 and J is TRBJ2-7; no firm D call. The germline V gene has CDR1 MDHEN and CDR2 SYDVKM. The CDR3 length is 14 residues. V dropped 5 bases and J dropped 3 bases, with 14 bases sitting between them. CDR3 coding DNA: TGTGCCAGCAGTAGTGTGCCAGGTCGCTACGAGCAGTACTTC. It encodes CASSSVPGRYEQYF.

The chain employs TRBV5-8 and TRBJ2-2, with 10 bases fitting TRBD1. This CDR3 has 15 residues. With 4 bases clipped from V and 5 bases from J, the junction kept 5 bases outside the gene matches. Germline V CDR1 and CDR2: SGHTS, YDEGEE. The CDR3 reads CASSPRDRGTGELFF. The CDR3, as DNA: TGTGCCAGCAGCCCCCGGGACAGGGGTACCGGGGAGCTGTTTTTT.

The chain recombines TRBV2 with TRBJ1-1; 7 positions agree with TRBD1. Germline trimming cut 7 bases from V and 4 bases from J; bases unmatched to any gene: 12. CDR1 SNHLY and CDR2 FYNNEI come from the germline V gene. This CDR3 is built from 15 residues. This CDR3 is CASTVMTGRGTEAFF. The CDR3 DNA is TGTGCCAGCACAGTAATGACAGGGCGGGGCACTGAAGCTTTCTTT.

The chain has TRBV9 and TRBJ1-3, with D possibly being TRBD1 (6 bases). Trimming left V 4 bases short and J 8 bases short, with 13 bases between. The length of the CDR3 is 13 residues. Germline CDR1 reads SGDLS; CDR2 reads YYNGEE. The CDR3 here is CASSWGQEDTIYF. The CDR3 DNA follows: TGTGCCAGCAGCTGGGGGCAGGAGGACACCATATATTTT. Filled out from reference TRBV9 and TRBJ1-3, the complete variable domain reads DSGVTQTPKHLITATGQRVTLRCSPRSGDLSVYWYQQSLDQGLQFLIQYYNGEERAKGNILERFSAQQFPDLHSELNLSSLELGDSALYFCASSWGQEDTIYFGEGSWLTVV.

CDR3 amino acids: CASSQDARGTEAFF. The CDR3 region has the DNA TGCGCCAGCAGCCAAGATGCTCGGGGCACTGAAGCTTTCTTT. The chain has TRBV4-3 and TRBJ1-1; unclear D gene. The CDR3 sequence is 14 residues long. The V end lost 0 bases, the J end lost 4 bases, and 9 bases lay between the germline ends. The germline V gene has CDR1 LGHNA and CDR2 YSLEER.

This chain joins TRBV15 and TRBJ2-3; 7 bases fit TRBD2. CDR1 and CDR2 from the germline V gene are LNHNV and YYDKDF (reference sequence). J was trimmed by 4 bases and V by 2 bases; bases with no gene match: 15. There are 18 residues in the CDR3. The CDR3 bases are TGTGCCACCAGCAGAAGCCGTAGGGGCGGGAGCTGGGCAGATACGCAGTATTTT. Its translation: CATSRSRRGGSWADTQYF.

This clone appeared a few times. The chain employs TRBV5-5 and TRBJ1-6; D unresolved. Germline V gene lookup returns CDR1 SGHKS and CDR2 YYEKEE (reference sequence). The V end lost 0 bases, the J end lost 14 bases, and 15 bases lay between the germline ends. The CDR3 consists of 14 residues. CDR3 protein: CASSLVHELSSLHF. CDR3 nucleotide sequence: TGTGCCAGCAGCTTGGTTCACGAGCTTTCGTCCCTCCACTTT. The variable domain in full, completed from reference TRBV5-5 and TRBJ1-6, reads DAGVTQSPTHLIKTRGQQVTLRCSPISGHKSVSWYQQVLGQGPQFIFQYYEKEERGRGNFPDRFSARQFPNYSSELNVNALLLGDSALYLCASSLVHELSSLHFGNGTRLTVT.

The genes are TRBV25-1 and TRBJ2-5, with D possibly matching TRBD1 (7 bases). The CDR3 sequence is 15 residues long. Trimming cost V 3 bases and J 5 bases, with 16 bases left between them. Germline V gene sequence: CDR1 MGHDK, CDR2 SYGVNS. The CDR3 protein is CASSDGQEGDETQYF. CDR3 in DNA: TGTGCCAGCAGTGACGGACAGGAGGGCGATGAGACCCAGTACTTC. The variable domain in full, completed from reference TRBV25-1 and TRBJ2-5, reads EADIYQTPRYLVIGTGKKITLECSQTMGHDKMYWYQQDPGMELHLIHYSYGVNSTEKGDLSSESTVSRIRTEHFPLTLESARPSHTSQYLCASSDGQEGDETQYFGPGTRLLVL.

J is TRBJ2-2 and V is TRBV2, with a possible D match to TRBD2 (5 bases). The CDR3 consists of 15 residues. V was trimmed by 3 bases and J by 1 base, leaving 9 bases between them. Germline V gene data show CDR1 as SNHLY and CDR2 as FYNNEI. CDR3 DNA sequence: TGTGCCAGCAGTGAGCGAAGCGGGAACACCGGGGAGCTGTTTTTT. As protein: CASSERSGNTGELFF.